A selection of T cell receptor beta chains follows, all from one sample in a study of metastatic and nonmetastatic thyroid tumors. With MiXCR, TCRdb called clones anew from the PCR reads. The sample lists about 28,000 clones; 3.7% were seen once. What was sequenced was blood. These receptor sequences come from a male donor with papillary thyroid cancer or a benign thyroid nodule (not recorded which). Some clones in this sample may be carry-over from other donors' samples. Each CDR3 is given without its conserved first and last residue. Each record gives: CDR3 protein, J gene, V gene.

AWSRVLGYT,TRBJ1-2,TRBV30
ASSLSRQGAVGYT,TRBJ1-2,TRBV12-3/TRBV12-4
ASSWTIQETQY,TRBJ2-5,TRBV19
ASSSEARDVAHGYN,TRBJ1-2,TRBV28
ASSLSGGSGDYNEQF,TRBJ2-1,TRBV7-3
ASTPDSYEQY,TRBJ2-7,TRBV7-2
ASSLSGRNQPQH,TRBJ1-5,TRBV28
ASSQDQAGASTDTQY,TRBJ2-3,TRBV4-3
ASSDSSGNTGELF,TRBJ2-2,TRBV6-4
ASSESGTSGTGSQY,TRBJ2-5,TRBV10-1
ASSDPSAYSNQPQH,TRBJ1-5,TRBV10-1
SAKLSGGVTEAF,TRBJ1-1,TRBV20-1
ASSRSPAGGGPDTQY,TRBJ2-3,TRBV4-2
ASSAQGGVETQY,TRBJ2-5,TRBV6-1
ASSSLVSYEQY,TRBJ2-7,TRBV5-6
ASSQTENYGYT,TRBJ1-2,TRBV12-3/TRBV12-4
ASSVEGLGTYNEQF,TRBJ2-1,TRBV9
ASSPPVGPNEQY,TRBJ2-7,TRBV28
ASSSPGASTNEKLF,TRBJ1-4,TRBV28
AGSLAGGTDTQY,TRBJ2-3,TRBV25-1
ASRDDAGAPGYEQY,TRBJ2-7,TRBV6-2/TRBV6-3
ASRSGLAGVTDTQY,TRBJ2-3,TRBV12-3/TRBV12-4
ASSLGPGTGTYEQY,TRBJ2-7,TRBV28
ASSSTTYEQY,TRBJ2-7,TRBV28
ASRATGYGQPQH,TRBJ1-5,TRBV12-3/TRBV12-4
ASSKAVRGSYNEQF,TRBJ2-1,TRBV4-1
ASSDPGTSGEETQY,TRBJ2-5,TRBV6-1
ASSPQVRGELF,TRBJ2-2,TRBV4-3
SARDWVGRRNEQF,TRBJ2-1,TRBV20-1